Below, 22 T cell receptor beta chains from the same sample are listed, as sequenced in a study of early stage breast cancer tumors. Produced via immunoSEQ multiplex PCR; TCRdb's table is partial and in-frame only. The top ten clones hold roughly 7.4% of a sample with some 36,000 clones, 74% of them seen once. The sample comprised blood. All receptors derive from a person between 60 and 70 years old with breast cancer.

The rearrangement joins TRBV20-1 to TRBJ2-7; TRBD1 might be the D (6 bases). CDR1 is DFQATT and CDR2 is SNEGSKA in the germline V gene (reference sequence). The CDR3 is made up of 11 amino acids. Trimming took 7 bases from V and 2 from J, leaving 9 bases between them. The CDR3 sequence: CSGQGTYEQYF. DNA for the CDR3: TGCAGTGGTCAGGGGACCTACGAGCAGTACTTC.

This chain connects TRBV2 to TRBJ1-2; 8 nucleotides match TRBD1. In germline, CDR1 is SNHLY, CDR2 FYNNEI. With 5 bases clipped from V and 4 bases from J, the junction kept 6 bases outside the gene matches. The CDR3 sequence is 14 residues long. The CDR3 DNA reads as TGTGCCAGCAGTCCGACAGGGGAGAGCTATGGCTACACCTTC. Translated, it gives CASSPTGESYGYTF.

The V and J genes are TRBV9 and TRBJ1-1, with D hard to call. V lost 4 bases and J lost 1, with 8 bases in between. The CDR3 has 13 amino acids. The V gene's germline CDR1 is SGDLS and CDR2 YYNGEE. The DNA for the CDR3 is TGTGCCAGCAGCATCGGGGAGAACACTGAAGCTTTCTTT. It specifies CASSIGENTEAFF.

The chain is built from TRBV7-3 and TRBJ2-1, with 11 bases aligning to TRBD1. CDR1 and CDR2 from the germline V gene are SGHTA and FQGTGA. This CDR3 spans 16 amino acids. Germline trimming cut 3 bases from V and 7 bases from J; bases unmatched to any gene: 8. The CDR3 loop reads CASSFSGTGGKNEQFF. CDR3 nucleotide sequence: TGTGCCAGCAGCTTCTCCGGGACAGGGGGTAAGAATGAGCAGTTCTTC.

The genes are TRBV30 and TRBJ1-3; D gene unclear. V dropped 4 bases and J dropped 0 bases, with 10 bases sitting between them. The germline CDR1 and CDR2 sequences are GTSNPN and SVGIG (reference sequence). CDR3 length: 14 residues. The CDR3 region has the DNA TGTGCCTGGAAAGAAACCAGCTCTGGAAACACCATATATTTT. It is translated as CAWKETSSGNTIYF.

The chain couples TRBV6-5 to TRBJ1-6; 7 nucleotides agree with TRBD1. The CDR3 has 15 residues. J gave up 10 bases and V 6 bases, and 12 bases lay outside the gene matches. CDR1 MNHEY and CDR2 SVGAGI come from the germline V gene. CDR3 nucleotides: TGTGCCAGCAGGACAGGGCTAGGGACTCGGTCACCCCTCCACTTT. Translating it yields CASRTGLGTRSPLHF.

J is TRBJ2-7 and V is TRBV19, with 8 bases fitting TRBD1. This CDR3 contains 14 residues. Unmatched junction bases numbered 5, after V lost 3 bases and J lost 4 bases. CDR1 LNHDA and CDR2 SQIVND come from the germline V gene (reference sequence). The DNA of the CDR3 is TGTGCCAGTAGTATCCGGACAGGGCCGTACGAGCAGTACTTC. Its protein product is CASSIRTGPYEQYF.

The J gene is TRBJ2-1, the V gene TRBV7-9; 10 bases match TRBD2. Germline trimming cut 3 bases from V and 8 bases from J; bases unmatched to any gene: 13. CDR3 length equals 17 residues. The germline V gene has CDR1 SEHNR and CDR2 FQNEAQ (reference sequence). Here the CDR3 reads CASSFGPSGRFPHEQFF. In DNA, the CDR3 is TGTGCCAGCAGCTTTGGACCTAGCGGGAGATTTCCCCATGAGCAGTTCTTC.

The chain combines TRBV5-6 with TRBJ1-2; TRBD1 matches 7 bases. The CDR3 contains 14 residues. After removal of 5 bases from V and 8 bases from J, the junction contained 12 bases not matched to a gene. Germline CDR1 is SGHDT and CDR2 is YYEEEE. The CDR3 here is CASRFGQARQGYTF. CDR3 in DNA: TGTGCCAGCAGGTTCGGACAGGCCAGACAGGGCTACACCTTC.

The J gene is TRBJ1-3, the V gene TRBV18; D is unresolved. Looked up from germline, CDR1 is KGHSH and CDR2 is LQKENI. Trimming removed 3 bases at V and 4 bases at J, with 13 bases between. The CDR3 contains 15 residues. Written as DNA, the CDR3 is TGTGCCAGCTCACCGACGGTGGTGAGCGGAAACACCATATATTTT. Its protein is CASSPTVVSGNTIYF.

The genes are TRBV7-9 and TRBJ2-2, with 8 nucleotides matching TRBD2. J lost 1 base, V lost 4 bases, and 2 bases had no gene match. Germline V gives CDR1 SEHNR, CDR2 FQNEAQ (reference sequence). The CDR3 length is 15 residues. CDR3 residues: CASSSAGVNTGELFF. In DNA form, the CDR3 reads TGTGCCAGCAGCTCAGCGGGGGTGAACACCGGGGAGCTGTTTTTT.

Of note for this clone: Other DNA sequences in the same sample also yield this CDR3. The chain couples TRBV5-6 to TRBJ2-3; D call uncertain. The CDR3 contains 13 residues. Trimming cost V 0 bases and J 0 bases, with 2 bases left between them. The V gene's germline CDR1 is SGHDT and CDR2 YYEEEE. CDR3 in DNA: TGTGCCAGCAGCTTGGGTAGCACAGATACGCAGTATTTT. Translation: CASSLGSTDTQYF.

V and J are TRBV4-1 and TRBJ2-1, with 7 bases lining up with TRBD2. The CDR3 has 16 amino acids. Trimming at V came to 0 bases and at J to 3 bases, leaving 5 bases not matched to a gene. Germline-derived CDR1 and CDR2 are MGHRA and YSYEKL. CDR3 sequence: CASSQDGASGYNEQFF. The CDR3, as DNA: TGCGCCAGCAGCCAAGATGGGGCTAGCGGCTACAATGAGCAGTTCTTC.

This clone was observed once. V is TRBV28 and J is TRBJ2-3; D is ambiguous. V dropped 6 bases and J dropped 2 bases, with 15 bases sitting between them. This CDR3 is built from 15 residues. Germline CDR1 and CDR2: MDHEN and SYDVKM. The CDR3 bases are TGTGCCAGCAGCCCGGGTGAGGTATACACAGATACGCAGTATTTT. Translation: CASSPGEVYTDTQYF.

This clone was seen a few times. The genes are TRBV29-1 and TRBJ1-1, with D tentatively TRBD1 (5 bases). V lost 8 bases, J lost 4 bases, and 14 bases lay in between. The CDR3 totals 12 residues. Germline values: CDR1 SQVTM, CDR2 ANQGSEA. The CDR3 region is CSIHLGGTEAFF. CDR3 in DNA: TGCAGCATCCACCTGGGGGGCACTGAAGCTTTCTTT.

The chain carries TRBV6-1 and TRBJ2-7; 7 bases agree with TRBD1. Germline V CDR1 and CDR2: MNHNS, SASEGT. The CDR3 consists of 13 residues. After removal of 6 bases from V and 4 bases from J, the junction contained 6 bases not matched to a gene. This chain's CDR3 is CASSPDRRYEQYF. For the CDR3, the DNA is TGTGCCAGCAGCCCGGACAGGAGATACGAGCAGTACTTC.

This chain uses TRBV4-1 with TRBJ1-2, with no clear D. CDR3 length: 15 residues. Germline CDR1 reads MGHRA; CDR2 reads YSYEKL. Trimming cost V 1 base and J 7 bases, with 16 bases left between them. The CDR3 DNA reads TGCGCCAGCAGCCAAGGATTTCAACCAAACGCTGGCTACACCTTC. This translates into CASSQGFQPNAGYTF.

This chain joins TRBV6-5 and TRBJ2-3; unclear D gene. There are 14 residues in the CDR3. Germline CDR1 and CDR2: MNHEY and SVGAGI. Deletions cut 0 bases from V and 14 bases from J, with 18 bases between. The CDR3 reads CASSYSTSLPNLYF. CDR3 nucleotide sequence: TGTGCCAGCAGTTACTCGACGTCGCTACCCAATCTGTATTTT.

The chain uses TRBV28 and TRBJ1-5; 9 bases are a match to TRBD1. Per germline, CDR1 MDHEN and CDR2 SYDVKM. The CDR3 has 21 amino acids. V lost 5 bases to trimming and J lost 0 bases; unmatched junction nucleotides: 20. The chain's CDR3 is CASSKIPGFYDRGDSNQPQHF. Here the CDR3 DNA reads TGTGCCAGCAGTAAAATACCGGGATTTTATGACAGGGGGGATAGCAATCAGCCCCAGCATTTT.

The rearrangement joins TRBV11-3 to TRBJ2-1, with TRBD2 matching 11 bases. The junction had 6 bases not matched to a gene; V was cut back by 5 bases and J by 3 bases. The germline gives CDR1 SGHNT, CDR2 YENEEA. The CDR3 runs 16 residues. As DNA, the CDR3 is TGTGCCAGCAGCCAGAGGGGGACTAGCGGCTACAATGAGCAGTTCTTC. This gives the protein CASSQRGTSGYNEQFF.

This chain connects TRBV19 to TRBJ1-4, with D unresolved. Germline V gene sequence: CDR1 LNHDA, CDR2 SQIVND (reference sequence). The V end lost 4 bases, the J end lost 0 bases, and 12 bases lay between the germline ends. The CDR3 sequence is 16 residues long. CDR3 region: CASSTPGSATNEKLFF. The CDR3, as DNA: TGTGCCAGTAGTACCCCTGGGTCTGCAACTAATGAAAAACTGTTTTTT.

V and J are TRBV6-4 and TRBJ1-2; the D gene is possibly TRBD1 (5 bases). The V gene's germline CDR1 is MRHNA and CDR2 SNTAGT. V lost 2 bases, J lost 8 bases, and 18 bases lay in between. The CDR3 covers 15 residues. The CDR3 DNA reads as TGTGCCAGCAGTGACACCCCGCAGGGCTTAGGCGGCTACACCTTC. It encodes CASSDTPQGLGGYTF.